Below are 5 T cell receptor beta chains sequenced from a single sample in a study of blood T cells in healthy people across ages. Together with a sample-barcoded 5' primer, a J-beta primer mix was included in a second PCR lasting roughly 6 to 12 cycles. TCRdb reanalysed the 5' RACE reads using MiXCR and keeps one entry per CDR3 protein. The table shows 1 million to 1.2 million distinct CDR3 sequences, with more than 30% occurring only once. Specimen: blood. The source is a man between 18 and 35 years old in good health.

This clonotype occurred once. The chain couples TRBV18 to TRBJ2-7; possibly TRBD2 for D (6 bases). Germline assignment: CDR1 KGHSH and CDR2 LQKENI. This CDR3 is 15 amino acids long. V gave up 1 base and J gave up 4 bases, with 14 bases separating them. The chain's CDR3 is CASSPRNLGGYEQYF. CDR3 nucleotide sequence: TGTGCCAGCTCACCACGGAACCTGGGGGGATACGAGCAGTACTTC.

This clonotype was counted a few times. J is TRBJ2-5 and V is TRBV27, with a tentative D call TRBD2 (5 bases). V was cut by 5 bases and J by 11 bases, with 21 bases left in between. Germline V gene data show CDR1 as MNHEY and CDR2 as SMNVEV (reference sequence). The CDR3 contains 14 residues. As DNA, the CDR3 is TGTGCCAGCAGTCGAATGGACGGGGAAGATGAGCAGTACTTC. It codes for CASSRMDGEDEQYF.

This clonotype was picked up a small number of times. The rearrangement uses TRBV7-2 and TRBJ2-1; 8 bases match TRBD1. The CDR3 loop spans 15 amino acids. Trimming cost V 0 bases and J 8 bases; bases outside gene matches: 6. Germline-derived CDR1 and CDR2 are SGHTA and FQGNSA. The CDR3 nucleotides are TGTGCCAGCAGCTTAGCGGACAGGGTATTCGATGAGCAGTTCTTC. This codes for CASSLADRVFDEQFF.

Points on this clonotype: This sequence may be a read error, since a much larger clone differs from it by one base. The gene calls are TRBV10-3 and TRBJ2-1; a weak D match, TRBD2 (5 bases). The end of the DNA aligns better with TRBJ2-7, so the J call may be wrong. The CDR3 consists of 15 residues. From germline, CDR1 is ENHRY and CDR2 SYGVKD. This chain's CDR3 is CAIGPEASSYNEQYF. The CDR3 bases are TGTGCCATCGGACCGGAGGCGAGCTCCTACAATGAGCAGTACTTC.

The sample holds a few counts of this clonotype. The chain links TRBV27 to TRBJ1-4; TRBD1 matches 7 bases. This CDR3 spans 18 amino acids. The V and J ends lost 3 bases and 0 bases, in that order; junction bases with no gene match: 10. Germline CDR1 reads MNHEY; CDR2 reads SMNVEV (reference sequence). The CDR3 loop is CASSFVRDRISTNEKLFF. As DNA, the CDR3 is TGTGCCAGCAGTTTCGTCCGGGACAGAATATCAACTAATGAAAAACTGTTTTTT.